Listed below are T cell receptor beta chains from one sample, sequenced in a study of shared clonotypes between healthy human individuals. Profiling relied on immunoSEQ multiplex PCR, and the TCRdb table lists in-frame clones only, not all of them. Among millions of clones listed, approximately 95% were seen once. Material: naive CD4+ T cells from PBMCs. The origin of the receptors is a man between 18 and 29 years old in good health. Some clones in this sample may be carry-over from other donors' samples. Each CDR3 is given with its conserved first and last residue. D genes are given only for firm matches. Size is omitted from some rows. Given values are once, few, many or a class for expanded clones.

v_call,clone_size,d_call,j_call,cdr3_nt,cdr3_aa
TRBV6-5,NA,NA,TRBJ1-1,TGTGCCAGCAGGGGGGGAGCAGATCGGCGAACTGAAGCTTTCTTT,CASRGGADRRTEAFF
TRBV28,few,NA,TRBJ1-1,TGTGCCAGCAGTTTGAGGGACACTGAAGCTTTCTTT,CASSLRDTEAFF
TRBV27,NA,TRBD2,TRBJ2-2,TGTGCCAGCAGGCTAGCGGGAGGGCCCGGGGAGCTGTTTTTT,CASRLAGGPGELFF
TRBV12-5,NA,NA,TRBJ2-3,TGTGCTAGTGGTTTAGGGACCAGTGATTCTGATACGCAGTATTTT,CASGLGTSDSDTQYF
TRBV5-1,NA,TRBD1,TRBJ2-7,TGCGCCAGCAGCTTCGGGGACAGGGCCACCTACGAGCAGTACTTC,CASSFGDRATYEQYF
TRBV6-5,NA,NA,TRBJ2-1,TGTGCCAGCAGTCGGGCCTTCTCCTACAATGAGCAGTTCTTC,CASSRAFSYNEQFF
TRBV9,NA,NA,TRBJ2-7,TGTGCCAGCAGCGTAGCACGGCTGGGGGTATCCACCTACGAGCAGTACTTC,CASSVARLGVSTYEQYF
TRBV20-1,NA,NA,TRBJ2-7,TGCAGTGCTAAGACAGGAGAGCAGTACTTC,CSAKTGEQYF
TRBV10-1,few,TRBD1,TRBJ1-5,TGCGCCAGCAGCCGGGACAGGAATCAGCCCCAGCATTTT,CASSRDRNQPQHF
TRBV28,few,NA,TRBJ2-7,TGTGCCAGCAGTTCCCCGGGGACTTCCTACGAGCAGTACTTC,CASSSPGTSYEQYF
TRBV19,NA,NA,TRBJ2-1,TGTGCCAGTAGTCTTGACTCGAGCTCCTACAATGAGCAGTTCTTC,CASSLDSSSYNEQFF
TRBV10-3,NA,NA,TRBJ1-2,TGTGCCATCAGTGAAAAATCGGACAGCAACTATGGCTACACCTTC,CAISEKSDSNYGYTF
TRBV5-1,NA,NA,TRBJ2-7,TGCGCCAGCAGCCTTAATGTGAGGGGCAACGAGCAGTACTTC,CASSLNVRGNEQYF
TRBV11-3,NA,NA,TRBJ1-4,TGTGCCAGCACTTCGGGGGGGAAACTGTTTTTT,CASTSGGKLFF
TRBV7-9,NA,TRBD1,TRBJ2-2,TGTGCCAGCAGCTTCTGGGACAGCTTCACCGGGGAGCTGTTTTTT,CASSFWDSFTGELFF
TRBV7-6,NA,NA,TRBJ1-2,TGTGCCAGCAGCTCCTCGGGAGGGAGTGGCTACACCTTC,CASSSSGGSGYTF
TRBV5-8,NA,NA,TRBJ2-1,TGTGCCAGGGACTACCTATACAATGAGCAGTTCTTC,CARDYLYNEQFF
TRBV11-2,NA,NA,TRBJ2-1,TGTGCCAGCAGCTTAGTTTCTGGGTTCGGGGTTGAGCAGTTCTTC,CASSLVSGFGVEQFF
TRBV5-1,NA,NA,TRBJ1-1,TGCGCCAGCAGCTTGGTGGTAGGGGGTGGTGAAGCTTTCTTT,CASSLVVGGGEAFF
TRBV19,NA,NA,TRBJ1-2,TGTGCCAGTAGTGAAGACAGTGAAGGCTACACCTTC,CASSEDSEGYTF
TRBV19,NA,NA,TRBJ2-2,TGTGCCAGTAGTATCAGGATAACGAACACCGGGGAGCTGTTTTTT,CASSIRITNTGELFF
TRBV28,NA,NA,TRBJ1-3,TGTGCCAGCAGTTCAGACAGAGGAAACACCATATATTTT,CASSSDRGNTIYF
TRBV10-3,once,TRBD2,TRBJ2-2,TGTGCCATCAGTCCTGGAGCGGGAGGAACCGGGGAGCTGTTTTTT,CAISPGAGGTGELFF
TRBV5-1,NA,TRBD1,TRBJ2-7,TGCGCCAGCAGCTTGCGAGGGTCGGGACAGGGGATCCACGAGCAGTACTTC,CASSLRGSGQGIHEQYF
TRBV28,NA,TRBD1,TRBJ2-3,TGTGCCAGCTCTACGCGGACAGGGAGCACAGATACGCAGTATTTT,CASSTRTGSTDTQYF
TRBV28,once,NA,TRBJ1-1,TGTGCCAGCAGCCGGACCCCAGGTGCCACTGAAGCTTTCTTT,CASSRTPGATEAFF
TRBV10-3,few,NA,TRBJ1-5,TGTGCCATCAGCTTGGAAACCTCGCAGCCCCAGCATTTT,CAISLETSQPQHF
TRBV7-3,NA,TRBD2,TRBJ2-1,TGTGCCAGCAGCTCCGGACTAGCGGGATCCCGGGGGCAGTTCTTC,CASSSGLAGSRGQFF
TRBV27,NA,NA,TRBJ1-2,TGTGCCAGCAGTTTCCAGGGGCAGAGTTGGGGAGGCTACACCTTC,CASSFQGQSWGGYTF
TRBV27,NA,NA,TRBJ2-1,TGTGCCAGCAGTTTACAGTCAGGAGGTGAGCAGTTCTTC,CASSLQSGGEQFF
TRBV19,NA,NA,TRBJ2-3,TGTGCCAGTAGGCTAGCCAGCACAGATACGCAGTATTTT,CASRLASTDTQYF
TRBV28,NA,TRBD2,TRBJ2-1,TGTGCCAGCAGTTTACTAGCGGGTAACTCCTACAATGAGCAGTTCTTC,CASSLLAGNSYNEQFF
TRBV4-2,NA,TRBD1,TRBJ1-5,TGTGCCAGCAGCCAAGATACGACAGGGAGGAGCAATCAGCCCCAGCATTTT,CASSQDTTGRSNQPQHF
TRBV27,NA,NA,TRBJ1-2,TGTGCCAGCAGTTTAGGGAATAACTATGGCTACACCTTC,CASSLGNNYGYTF
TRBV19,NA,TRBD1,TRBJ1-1,TGTGCCAGTAGTATACGGCAGGGGGGCCGTGCCGTGTTGGTTTTCTTT,CASSIRQGGRAVLVFF
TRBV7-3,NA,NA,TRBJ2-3,TGTGCCAGCAGCCCCTCGCCTGCAGCCGATACGCAGTATTTT,CASSPSPAADTQYF
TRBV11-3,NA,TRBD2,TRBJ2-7,TGTGCCAGCAGTCTACTAGCGGGGAGCTCCTACGAGCAGTACTTC,CASSLLAGSSYEQYF
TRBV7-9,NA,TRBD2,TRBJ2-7,TGTGCCAGCAGCTCTGACCCGGGACTAGCAAAAGTGAAGACCTACGAGCAGTACTTC,CASSSDPGLAKVKTYEQYF
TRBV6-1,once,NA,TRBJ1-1,TGTGCCAGCAAGGCGGCCACAGGGTTAAACACTGAAGCTTTCTTT,CASKAATGLNTEAFF
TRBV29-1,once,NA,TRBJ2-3,TGCAGCGTTGTGGGGCGATACACAGATACGCAGTATTTT,CSVVGRYTDTQYF
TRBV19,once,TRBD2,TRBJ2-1,TGTGCCAGTCGACTAGCGGGATCCCATGAGCAGTTCTTC,CASRLAGSHEQFF
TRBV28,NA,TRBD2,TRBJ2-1,TGTGCCAGCAGCCCCACCACTAGCGGGATTTCCAATGAGCAGTTCTTC,CASSPTTSGISNEQFF